This is a list of T cell receptor beta chains from one sample in a study of identical twins. TCRdb redid the calling of the 5' RACE reads with MiXCR, one entry per CDR3 protein. The profile shows around 480,000 distinct CDR3 sequences, 14% of them singletons. The same data also contributed to another study, on yellow fever vaccine responses in identical twins.

The sample was CD4+ T cells sorted from blood. Receptor source: a woman aged 18-30 years in good health. Both conserved end residues are part of each CDR3. The D gene is left open where the match is weak. Expanded clones get a size class; other rows say once, few or many, or leave the size out.

>TRBJ2-5|TRBV27|TRBD1|few
CATTTAQGVKETQYF
TGTGCCACCACAACGGCACAGGGGGTAAAGGAGACCCAGTACTTC
>TRBJ2-1|TRBV7-2|TRBD2|many
CASSLASGLAHEQFF
TGTGCCAGCAGCTTAGCTAGCGGACTAGCGCATGAGCAGTTCTTC
>TRBJ2-3|TRBV7-2|.|.
CASSLRPRSGASTDTQYF
TGTGCCAGCAGCTTACGCCCCCGGAGCGGAGCTAGCACAGATACGCAGTATTTT
>TRBJ2-7|TRBV15|.|.
CATSRPGGDYEQYF
TGTGCCACCAGCAGACCAGGGGGGGACTACGAGCAGTACTTC
>TRBJ2-1|TRBV24-1|TRBD1|few
CATGEAGTGHNEQFF
TGTGCCACCGGGGAAGCCGGGACAGGGCACAATGAGCAGTTCTTC
>TRBJ2-2|TRBV28|.|few
CAAADGMAGELFF
TGTGCCGCCGCAGATGGTATGGCGGGGGAGCTGTTTTTT
>TRBJ2-5|TRBV24-1|.|few
CATSDAFRRPETQYF
TGTGCCACCAGTGACGCGTTCAGGCGCCCCGAGACCCAGTACTTC
>TRBJ2-7|TRBV29-1|.|many
CSVVICSYF
TGCAGCGTTGTTATCTGTTCGTACTTC
>TRBJ2-4|TRBV7-3|.|.
CASSSASLAKNIQYF
TGTGCCAGCAGCTCCGCCTCCTTAGCCAAAAACATTCAGTACTTC
>TRBJ2-7|TRBV11-2|.|few
CASSLEYTNYEQYF
TGTGCCAGCAGCTTAGAGTACACTAACTACGAGCAGTACTTC
>TRBJ1-6|TRBV12-3/TRBV12-4|.|few
CASSESSYNSPLHF
TGTGCCAGCAGTGAGAGCTCCTATAATTCACCCCTCCACTTT